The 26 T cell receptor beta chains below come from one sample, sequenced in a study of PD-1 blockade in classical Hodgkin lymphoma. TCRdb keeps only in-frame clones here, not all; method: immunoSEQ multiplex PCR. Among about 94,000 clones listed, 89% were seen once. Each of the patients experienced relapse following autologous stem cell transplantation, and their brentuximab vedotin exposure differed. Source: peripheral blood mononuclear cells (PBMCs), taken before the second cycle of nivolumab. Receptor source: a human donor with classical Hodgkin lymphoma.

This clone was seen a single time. This chain's CDR3 is CSVGPGWRDWRNTGELFF. The DNA of the CDR3 is TGCAGCGTTGGCCCAGGATGGAGGGACTGGAGGAACACCGGGGAGCTGTTTTTT. This chain links TRBV29-1 with TRBJ2-2; a weak D match, TRBD2 (6 bases). Germline assignment: CDR1 SQVTM and CDR2 ANQGSEA. V lost 4 bases and J 1 base, leaving 22 bases between the germline ends. The CDR3 sequence is 18 residues long.

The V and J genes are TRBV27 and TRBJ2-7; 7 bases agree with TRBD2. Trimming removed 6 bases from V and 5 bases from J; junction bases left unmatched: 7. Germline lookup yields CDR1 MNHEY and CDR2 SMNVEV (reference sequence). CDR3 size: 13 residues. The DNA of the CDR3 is TGTGCCAGCAGGGACTGGGCGGGAGACGAGCAGTACTTC. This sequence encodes CASRDWAGDEQYF.

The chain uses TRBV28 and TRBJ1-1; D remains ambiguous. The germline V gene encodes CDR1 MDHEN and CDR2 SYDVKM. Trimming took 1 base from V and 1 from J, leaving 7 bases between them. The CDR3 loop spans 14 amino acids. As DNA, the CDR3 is TGTGCCAGCAGTTTATCGGCAGAGAACACTGAAGCTTTCTTT. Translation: CASSLSAENTEAFF.

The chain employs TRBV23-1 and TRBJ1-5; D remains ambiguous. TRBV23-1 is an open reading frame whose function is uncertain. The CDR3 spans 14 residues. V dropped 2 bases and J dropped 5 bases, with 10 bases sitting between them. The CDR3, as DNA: TGCGCCAGCAGTCAAGGGTCCCAGGATCAGCCCCAGCATTTT. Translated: CASSQGSQDQPQHF.

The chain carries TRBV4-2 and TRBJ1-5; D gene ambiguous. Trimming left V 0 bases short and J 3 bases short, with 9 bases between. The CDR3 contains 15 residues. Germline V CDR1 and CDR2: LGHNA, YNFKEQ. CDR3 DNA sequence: TGTGCCAGCAGCCAAGATTTGCAGGTCAATCAGCCCCAGCATTTT. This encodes CASSQDLQVNQPQHF.

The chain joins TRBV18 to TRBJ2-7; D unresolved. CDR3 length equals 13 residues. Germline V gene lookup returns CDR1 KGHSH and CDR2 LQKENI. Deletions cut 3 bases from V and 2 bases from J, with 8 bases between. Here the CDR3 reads CASSPADTYEQYF. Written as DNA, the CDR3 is TGTGCCAGCTCACCCGCAGACACCTACGAGCAGTACTTC.

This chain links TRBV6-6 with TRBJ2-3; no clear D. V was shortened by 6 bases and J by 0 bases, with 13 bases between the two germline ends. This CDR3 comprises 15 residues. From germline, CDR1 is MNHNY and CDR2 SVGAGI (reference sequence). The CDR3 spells CASSPLLSSTDTQYF. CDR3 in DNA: TGTGCCAGCAGCCCTCTATTATCTAGCACAGATACGCAGTATTTT.

In DNA, the CDR3 is TGCGCCAGCAGCCAAGGGCTAGCGGGAGAAGCCGAGCAGTACTTC. It encodes CASSQGLAGEAEQYF. The chain links TRBV4-1 to TRBJ2-7; 10 bases align to TRBD2. V lost 1 base and J lost 6; bases outside the gene matches: 6. Per the germline V gene, CDR1 is MGHRA and CDR2 is YSYEKL. This CDR3 is 15 amino acids long.

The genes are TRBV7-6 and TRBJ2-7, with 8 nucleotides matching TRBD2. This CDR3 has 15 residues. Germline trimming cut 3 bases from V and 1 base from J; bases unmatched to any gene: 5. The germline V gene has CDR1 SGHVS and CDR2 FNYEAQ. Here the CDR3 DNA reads TGTGCCAGCAGCTTCGAAGCGGGGGAGTCCTACGAGCAGTACTTC. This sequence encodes CASSFEAGESYEQYF. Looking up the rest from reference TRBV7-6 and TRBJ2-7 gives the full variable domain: GAGVSQSPRYKVTKRGQDVALRCDPISGHVSLYWYRQALGQGPEFLTYFNYEAQQDKSGLPNDRFSAERPEGSISTLTIQRTEQRDSAMYRCASSFEAGESYEQYFGPGTRLTVT.

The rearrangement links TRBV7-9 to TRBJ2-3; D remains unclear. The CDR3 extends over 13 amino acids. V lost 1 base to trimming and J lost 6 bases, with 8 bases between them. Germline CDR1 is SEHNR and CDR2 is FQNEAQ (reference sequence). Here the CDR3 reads CASSLVAPDTQYF. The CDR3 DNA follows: TGTGCCAGCAGCTTAGTGGCTCCCGATACGCAGTATTTT.

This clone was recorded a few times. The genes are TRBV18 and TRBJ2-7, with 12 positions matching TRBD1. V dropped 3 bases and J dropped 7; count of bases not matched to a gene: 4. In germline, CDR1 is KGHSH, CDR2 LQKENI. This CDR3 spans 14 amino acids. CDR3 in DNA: TGTGCCAGCTCACCGGGACAGGGGGCGCGAGAGCAGTACTTC. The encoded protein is CASSPGQGAREQYF.

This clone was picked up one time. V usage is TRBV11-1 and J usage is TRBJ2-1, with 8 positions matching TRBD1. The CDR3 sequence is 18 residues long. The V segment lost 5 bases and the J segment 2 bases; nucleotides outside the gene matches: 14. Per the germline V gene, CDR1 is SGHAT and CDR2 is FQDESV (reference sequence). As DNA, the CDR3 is TGTGCCAGCAGCCGAGGACAGGGAGCGTTATATACCTACAATGAGCAGTTCTTC. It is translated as CASSRGQGALYTYNEQFF.

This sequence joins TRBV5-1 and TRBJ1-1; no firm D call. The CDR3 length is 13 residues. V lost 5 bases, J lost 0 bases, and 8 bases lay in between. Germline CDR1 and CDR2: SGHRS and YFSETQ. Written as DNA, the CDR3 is TGCGCCAGCAGGGCGGGTATGAACACTGAAGCTTTCTTT. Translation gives CASRAGMNTEAFF.

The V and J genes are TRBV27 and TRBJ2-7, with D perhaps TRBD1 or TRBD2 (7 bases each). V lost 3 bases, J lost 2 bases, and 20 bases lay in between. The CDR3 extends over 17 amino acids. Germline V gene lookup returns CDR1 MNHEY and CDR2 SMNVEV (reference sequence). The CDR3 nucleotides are TGTGCCAGCAGTTTGGGGGGGAACCGGGACAGTCCCTACGAGCAGTACTTC. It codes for CASSLGGNRDSPYEQYF.

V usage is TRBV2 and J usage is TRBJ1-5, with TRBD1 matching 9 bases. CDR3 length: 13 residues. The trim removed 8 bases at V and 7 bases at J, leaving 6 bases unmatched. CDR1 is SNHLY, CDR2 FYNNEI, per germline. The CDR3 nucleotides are TGTGCCAGCCCCCGGGACAGGGAGCAGCCCCAGCATTTT. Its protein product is CASPRDREQPQHF.

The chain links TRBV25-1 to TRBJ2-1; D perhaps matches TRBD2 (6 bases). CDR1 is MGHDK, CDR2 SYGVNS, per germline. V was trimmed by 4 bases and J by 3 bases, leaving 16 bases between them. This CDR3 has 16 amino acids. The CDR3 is CASSGRTGLRYNEQFF. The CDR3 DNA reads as TGTGCCAGCAGTGGCCGGACGGGACTCCGCTACAATGAGCAGTTCTTC.

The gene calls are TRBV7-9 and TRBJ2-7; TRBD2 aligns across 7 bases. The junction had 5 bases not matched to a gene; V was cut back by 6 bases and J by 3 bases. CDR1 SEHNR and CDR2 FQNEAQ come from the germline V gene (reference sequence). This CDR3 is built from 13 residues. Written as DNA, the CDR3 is TGTGCCAGCAGTCCTGGACTAGGCTACGAGCAGTACTTC. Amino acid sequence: CASSPGLGYEQYF. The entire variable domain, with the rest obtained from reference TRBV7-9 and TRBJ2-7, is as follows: DTGVSQNPRHKITKRGQNVTFRCDPISEHNRLYWYRQTLGQGPEFLTYFQNEAQLEKSRLLSDRFSAERPKGSFSTLEIQRTEQGDSAMYLCASSPGLGYEQYFGPGTRLTVT.

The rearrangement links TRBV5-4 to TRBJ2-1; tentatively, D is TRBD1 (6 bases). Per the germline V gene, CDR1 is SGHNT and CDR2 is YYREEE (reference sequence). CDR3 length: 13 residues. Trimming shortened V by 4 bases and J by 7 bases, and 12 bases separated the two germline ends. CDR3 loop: CASSPLDSNEQFF. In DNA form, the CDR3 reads TGTGCCAGCAGCCCATTGGACAGTAATGAGCAGTTCTTC.

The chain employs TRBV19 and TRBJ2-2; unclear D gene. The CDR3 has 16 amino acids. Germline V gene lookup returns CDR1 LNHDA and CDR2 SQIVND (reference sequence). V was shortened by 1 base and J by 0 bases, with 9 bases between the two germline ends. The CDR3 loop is CASSIGQSSNTGELFF. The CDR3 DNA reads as TGTGCCAGTAGTATAGGCCAGAGCTCGAACACCGGGGAGCTGTTTTTT.

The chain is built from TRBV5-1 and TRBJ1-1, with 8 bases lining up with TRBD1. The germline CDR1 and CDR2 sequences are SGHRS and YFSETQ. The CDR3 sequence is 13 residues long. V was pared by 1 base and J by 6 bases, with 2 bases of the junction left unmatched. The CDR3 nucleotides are TGCGCCAGCAGCTTGAAACAGGGGGCTGAAGCTTTCTTT. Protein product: CASSLKQGAEAFF.

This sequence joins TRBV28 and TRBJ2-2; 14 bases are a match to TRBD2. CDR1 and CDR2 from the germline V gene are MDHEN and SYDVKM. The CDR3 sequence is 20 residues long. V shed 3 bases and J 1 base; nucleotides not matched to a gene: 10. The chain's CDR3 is CASSFLPGTSGRENTGELFF. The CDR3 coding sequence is TGTGCCAGCAGTTTTTTACCAGGGACTAGCGGGAGAGAGAACACCGGGGAGCTGTTTTTT.

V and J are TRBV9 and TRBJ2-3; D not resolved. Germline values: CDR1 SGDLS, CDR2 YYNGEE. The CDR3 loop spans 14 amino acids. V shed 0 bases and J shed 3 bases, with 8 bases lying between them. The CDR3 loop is CASSVDGYTDTQYF. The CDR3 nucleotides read TGTGCCAGCAGCGTAGATGGGTATACAGATACGCAGTATTTT.

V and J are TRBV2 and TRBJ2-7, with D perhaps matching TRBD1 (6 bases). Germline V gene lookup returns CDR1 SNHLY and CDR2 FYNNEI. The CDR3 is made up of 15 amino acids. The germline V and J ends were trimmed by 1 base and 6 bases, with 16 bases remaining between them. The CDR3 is CASSEVPGRGGEQYF. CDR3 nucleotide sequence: TGTGCCAGCAGTGAAGTTCCAGGGCGAGGGGGCGAGCAGTACTTC.

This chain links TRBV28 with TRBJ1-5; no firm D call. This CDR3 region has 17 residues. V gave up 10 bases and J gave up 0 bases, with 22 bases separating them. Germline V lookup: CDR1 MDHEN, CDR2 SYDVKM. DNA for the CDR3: TGTGCCACCAGGCCGGGCGAAGTGAATTATAGCAATCAGCCCCAGCATTTT. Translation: CATRPGEVNYSNQPQHF.

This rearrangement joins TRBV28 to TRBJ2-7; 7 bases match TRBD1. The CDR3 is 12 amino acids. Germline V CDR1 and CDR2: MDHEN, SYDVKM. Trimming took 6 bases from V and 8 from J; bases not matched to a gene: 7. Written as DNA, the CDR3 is TGTGCCAGCAGGGGGACAGTAAGCAAGCAGTACTTC. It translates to CASRGTVSKQYF.

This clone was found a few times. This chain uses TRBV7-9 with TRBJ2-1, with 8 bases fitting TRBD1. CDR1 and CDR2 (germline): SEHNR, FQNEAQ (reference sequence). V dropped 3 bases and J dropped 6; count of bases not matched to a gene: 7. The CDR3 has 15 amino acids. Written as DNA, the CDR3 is TGTGCCAGCAGCTTCGGACAGGGTCGGGTCAATGAGCAGTTCTTC. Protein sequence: CASSFGQGRVNEQFF.